The 23 T cell receptor beta chains given below trace back to one sample, sequenced in a study of follicular helper T cells after annual influenza vaccination. The time point was: 2014-2015 season, 7 days after vaccination. Sequencing used immunoSEQ multiplex PCR; TCRdb keeps in-frame clones, though not all of them. The data show about 7,800 clones, roughly 83% seen once. The sample consisted of CXCR5+ CD38- circulating T follicular helper cells from blood, taken 7 days after influenza vaccination. Subset of the sample: circulating Tfh, non-naive CD4+CXCR5+PD-1+ (ICOS+CD38+ or ICOS-CD38-). The receptors here all came from an adult who received the influenza vaccine.

The chain employs TRBV28 and TRBJ1-4; no firm D call. The germline V and J ends were trimmed by 10 bases and 4 bases, with 13 bases remaining between them. The length of the CDR3 is 13 residues. Germline CDR1 reads MDHEN; CDR2 reads SYDVKM. The CDR3 sequence: CATARALNEKLFF. CDR3 DNA: TGTGCCACCGCTAGGGCTCTTAATGAAAAACTGTTTTTT.

The chain links TRBV4-3 to TRBJ2-3; 7 nucleotides align to TRBD2. This CDR3 spans 17 amino acids. The J segment lost 6 bases and the V segment lost 0 bases, leaving 12 bases of the junction unmatched. Germline V CDR1 and CDR2: LGHNA, YSLEER. CDR3 sequence: CASSQDYGGGDGDTQYF. CDR3 DNA sequence: TGCGCCAGCAGCCAAGACTACGGGGGAGGGGACGGTGATACGCAGTATTTT.

V and J are TRBV2 and TRBJ1-4; no reliable D call. CDR1 is SNHLY, CDR2 FYNNEI, per germline. V was pared by 5 bases and J by 7 bases, with 11 bases between. The CDR3 spans 13 residues. For the CDR3, the DNA is TGTGCCAGCAGTCCCAGATTGGGTGAAAAACTGTTTTTT. It encodes CASSPRLGEKLFF.

In this sample, this clone turned up a few times. The chain employs TRBV5-1 and TRBJ1-6; 7 positions match TRBD1. The V gene end was trimmed by 2 bases and the J gene end by 7 bases; junction bases not matched to a gene: 9. CDR1 and CDR2 from the germline V gene are SGHRS and YFSETQ. The CDR3 extends over 16 amino acids. CDR3 residues: CASSLQGQGGNSPLHF. As DNA, the CDR3 is TGCGCCAGCAGCTTACAGGGGCAGGGAGGGAATTCACCCCTCCACTTT. The entire variable domain, with the rest obtained from reference TRBV5-1 and TRBJ1-6, is as follows: KAGVTQTPRYLIKTRGQQVTLSCSPISGHRSVSWYQQTPGQGLQFLFEYFSETQRNKGNFPGRFSGRQFSNSRSEMNVSTLELGDSALYLCASSLQGQGGNSPLHFGNGTRLTVT.

This clone was picked up one time. The J gene is TRBJ2-1, the V gene TRBV11-2, with 10 nucleotides matching TRBD1. Trimming at V came to 2 bases and at J to 3 bases, leaving 4 bases not matched to a gene. Germline CDR1 and CDR2: SGHAT and FQNNGV. The CDR3 is made up of 16 amino acids. The CDR3 sequence is CASSLIGQGGYNEQFF. The CDR3 nucleotides read TGTGCCAGCAGCTTAATAGGACAGGGGGGCTACAATGAGCAGTTCTTC.

The chain links TRBV18 to TRBJ2-1; the match to TRBD1 covers 8 bases. CDR3 length: 15 residues. V dropped 6 bases and J dropped 9; count of bases not matched to a gene: 13. CDR1 is KGHSH and CDR2 is LQKENI in the germline V gene. The CDR3 DNA reads as TGTGCCAGCTCCTTCGTGGCAGGGGGCTCAGGTGAGCAGTTCTTC. This codes for CASSFVAGGSGEQFF.

The chain is built from TRBV11-2 and TRBJ2-7, with D possibly being TRBD1 (6 bases). Trimming took 5 bases from V and 8 from J, leaving 16 bases between them. Germline V CDR1 and CDR2: SGHAT, FQNNGV. There are 13 residues in the CDR3. CDR3 amino acids: CASSDPGQDKQYF. In nucleotides, the CDR3 is TGTGCCAGCAGCGATCCGGGACAAGATAAGCAGTACTTC.

The chain has TRBV7-9 and TRBJ1-5; possible D gene TRBD1, 5 bases. Germline V gene data show CDR1 as SEHNR and CDR2 as FQNEAQ (reference sequence). The CDR3 is 13 residues long. Trimming removed 5 bases from V and 4 bases from J, with 9 bases in between. The CDR3 reads CASSPQVNQPQHF. In nucleotides, the CDR3 is TGTGCCAGCAGCCCACAGGTAAATCAGCCCCAGCATTTT.

V gene TRBV5-6 combines with J gene TRBJ1-2; TRBD1 is a possible D gene (6 bases). Germline V gives CDR1 SGHDT, CDR2 YYEEEE. With 4 bases removed from V and 4 bases from J, the gap between germline ends came to 17 bases. This CDR3 region has 15 residues. The CDR3 DNA follows: TGTGCCAGCAGCGTAATTTCAGGGGCGGGCTATGGCTACACCTTC. Encoded protein: CASSVISGAGYGYTF.

This clone has more than one count but fewer than ten. The chain joins TRBV4-1 to TRBJ2-1; TRBD2 aligns across 14 bases. Germline CDR1 reads MGHRA; CDR2 reads YSYEKL. This CDR3 comprises 17 residues. J was trimmed by 6 bases and V by 6 bases; bases with no gene match: 10. CDR3 in DNA: TGCGCCAGCAGTCCGGGACTAGCGGGGGCGTCCGCCAATGAGCAGTTCTTC. Protein product: CASSPGLAGASANEQFF.

This sequence joins TRBV7-2 and TRBJ2-5; TRBD1 is a possible D gene (5 bases). Germline CDR1 SGHTA, CDR2 FQGNSA. This CDR3 has 15 amino acids. V shed 3 bases and J shed 4 bases, with 15 bases lying between them. This CDR3 reads CASSFNKGKGETQYF. The CDR3 coding sequence is TGTGCCAGCAGCTTCAATAAGGGGAAAGGAGAGACCCAGTACTTC.

The chain recombines TRBV29-1 with TRBJ1-2; perhaps TRBD1 as D (6 bases). V was trimmed by 1 base and J by 3 bases, leaving 15 bases between them. Germline CDR1 reads SQVTM; CDR2 reads ANQGSEA. The CDR3 loop spans 15 amino acids. The CDR3 sequence is CSVEGEERGDYGYTF. The DNA for the CDR3 is TGCAGCGTTGAAGGCGAAGAGAGGGGGGACTATGGCTACACCTTC.

The CDR3 coding sequence is TGTGCCAGCAGCTTAGGGATGGGACTAGCGGCATCAGGGGATACGCAGTATTTT. Its protein product is CASSLGMGLAASGDTQYF. The genes are TRBV11-2 and TRBJ2-3; TRBD2 agrees at 11 bases. The junction had 12 bases not matched to a gene; V was cut back by 1 base and J by 6 bases. This CDR3 has 18 residues. The germline V gene has CDR1 SGHAT and CDR2 FQNNGV.

The chain combines TRBV7-3 with TRBJ2-7, with 10 positions matching TRBD1. V was clipped by 0 bases and J by 3 bases; unmatched bases: 2. Germline CDR1 and CDR2: SGHTA and FQGTGA. This CDR3 has 15 amino acids. The CDR3 nucleotides read TGTGCCAGCAGCTTAACCGGGACAGGGGTCTACGAGCAGTACTTC. This encodes CASSLTGTGVYEQYF.

This rearrangement joins TRBV2 to TRBJ1-1; D might be TRBD1 (5 bases). The CDR3 consists of 16 residues. Germline loops: CDR1 SNHLY, CDR2 FYNNEI. V was clipped by 7 bases and J by 3 bases, with 21 bases between them. CDR3 sequence reads: CASKIPQGGGYTEAFF. The CDR3 DNA reads as TGTGCCAGCAAAATCCCCCAGGGAGGTGGGTACACTGAAGCTTTCTTT.

The chain links TRBV28 to TRBJ1-1; D is undetermined. This CDR3 region has 12 residues. The V end lost 10 bases, the J end lost 0 bases, and 9 bases lay between the germline ends. Germline V gives CDR1 MDHEN, CDR2 SYDVKM. The CDR3 bases are TGTGCCACCCGGAGACTGAACACTGAAGCTTTCTTT. Translating it yields CATRRLNTEAFF. Full variable domain (outside the CDR3, taken from reference TRBV28 and TRBJ1-1): DVKVTQSSRYLVKRTGEKVFLECVQDMDHENMFWYRQDPGLGLRLIYFSYDVKMKEKGDIPEGYSVSREKKERFSLILESASTNQTSMYLCATRRLNTEAFFGQGTRLTVV.

V usage is TRBV7-9 and J usage is TRBJ2-3, with TRBD1 matching over 8 bases. Looked up from germline, CDR1 is SEHNR and CDR2 is FQNEAQ (reference sequence). The CDR3 covers 18 residues. The junction had 17 bases not matched to a gene; V was cut back by 5 bases and J by 4 bases. The CDR3 spells CASSQQGRGRSVADTQYF. The CDR3 nucleotides are TGTGCCAGCAGCCAGCAGGGCAGGGGGCGATCGGTAGCAGATACGCAGTATTTT.

This clone was detected only a few times. The gene calls are TRBV10-1 and TRBJ1-6, with D unresolved. This CDR3 region has 13 residues. In germline, CDR1 is WNHNN, CDR2 SYGVQD (reference sequence). V gave up 3 bases and J gave up 7 bases, with 7 bases separating them. In DNA, the CDR3 is TGCGCCAGCAGTGAACGACAAAATTCACCCCTCCACTTT. This translates into CASSERQNSPLHF.

CDR3 sequence reads: CASSPQTGTANYGYTF. The CDR3 DNA follows: TGTGCCAGCTCACCACAGACCGGGACAGCTAACTATGGCTACACCTTC. The rearrangement joins TRBV18 to TRBJ1-2, with 7 bases matching TRBD1. The ends lost 1 base at V and 0 bases at J; junction bases unmatched: 5. The V gene's germline CDR1 is KGHSH and CDR2 LQKENI. This CDR3 contains 16 residues.

This clone was observed a single time. J is TRBJ2-3 and V is TRBV30; D is ambiguous. Germline CDR1 is GTSNPN and CDR2 is SVGIG (reference sequence). Between the trimmed V and J ends, which lost 4 bases and 2 bases, there was a span of 16 bases. The CDR3 totals 15 residues. This CDR3 reads CAWTIRRVPTDTQYF. The CDR3 DNA sequence: TGTGCCTGGACCATCCGACGGGTTCCCACAGATACGCAGTATTTT.

This clone turned up a few times. This chain links TRBV6-1 with TRBJ1-6; 8 bases fit TRBD1. J gave up 9 bases and V 6 bases, and 7 bases lay outside the gene matches. CDR3 length equals 14 residues. The germline gives CDR1 MNHNS, CDR2 SASEGT. The CDR3: CASRRTTGVSPLHF. Written as DNA, the CDR3 is TGTGCCAGCAGGCGGACGACAGGGGTTTCACCCCTCCACTTT.

The rearrangement joins TRBV2 to TRBJ1-2; 9 bases map to TRBD1. Germline V CDR1 and CDR2: SNHLY, FYNNEI. This CDR3 spans 14 amino acids. Losses at the gene ends were 5 bases for V and 7 bases for J; bases not matched to a gene: 8. CDR3 sequence reads: CASSLSGQGVGYTF. Here the CDR3 DNA reads TGTGCCAGCAGTCTTTCGGGACAGGGTGTTGGCTACACCTTC.

CDR3 residues: CASSLKDRTEKLFF. CDR3 DNA sequence: TGTGCCAGCAGCTTAAAGGACAGGACGGAAAAACTGTTTTTT. V gene TRBV13 combines with J gene TRBJ1-4; TRBD1 matches at 7 bases. Trimming took 2 bases from V and 8 from J; bases not matched to a gene: 5. Germline lookup yields CDR1 PRHDT and CDR2 FYEKMQ (reference sequence). The CDR3 has 14 amino acids. Full variable domain (missing parts from reference TRBV13 and TRBJ1-4): AAGVIQSPRHLIKEKRETATLKCYPIPRHDTVYWYQQGPGQDPQFLISFYEKMQSDKGSIPDRFSAQQFSDYHSELNMSSLELGDSALYFCASSLKDRTEKLFFGSGTQLSVL.